These 2 T cell receptor beta chains came from one sample sequenced in a study of control samples from healthy donors and cancer patients. Assay used: immunoSEQ multiplex PCR; TCRdb lists only in-frame clones, some missing. The table records about 60,000 clones, about nine tenths of them present only once. The sequenced sample consisted of PBMCs. Receptors were obtained from a woman aged 45-60 years with colorectal cancer.

V usage is TRBV18 and J usage is TRBJ2-7, with D possibly being TRBD2 (6 bases). V was cut by 3 bases and J by 1 base, with 10 bases left in between. CDR1 is KGHSH, CDR2 LQKENI, per germline. The CDR3 consists of 14 residues. The CDR3 loop is CASSPGRLSYEQYF. CDR3 in DNA: TGTGCCAGCTCACCTGGGAGGCTATCCTACGAGCAGTACTTC. Full variable domain (rest looked up from reference TRBV18 and TRBJ2-7): NAGVMQNPRHLVRRRGQEARLRCSPMKGHSHVYWYRQLPEEGLKFMVYLQKENIIDESGMPKERFSAEFPKEGPSILRIQQVVRGDSAAYFCASSPGRLSYEQYFGPGTRLTVT.

This chain uses TRBV5-1 with TRBJ1-3; 7 nucleotides line up with TRBD1. The V gene end was trimmed by 2 bases and the J gene end by 2 bases; junction bases not matched to a gene: 4. Germline values: CDR1 SGHRS, CDR2 YFSETQ. CDR3 length: 15 residues. The CDR3 loop is CASSFTGAPGNTIYF. The CDR3 bases are TGCGCCAGCAGCTTCACAGGGGCCCCTGGAAACACCATATATTTT.